The subject of this entry is one T cell receptor (beta chain). The CDR3 is 16 amino acids. V lost 4 bases, J lost 6 bases, and 20 bases lay in between. Germline V gene sequence: CDR1 LGHNA, CDR2 YNFKEQ. This entry belongs to a study of blood T cell repertoires in COVID-19. The overall study: Sites in the United States, Italy and Spain provided acute and convalescent COVID-19 samples. PBMCs, B-cell-depleted T cells, or T cells provided the cDNA or gDNA that made up the material.

Per the original data handling: Amplification from reference gene primers served as the basis for estimated nucleated cell counts. TCRdb's copy holds only in-frame clones and misses some; the assay was immunoSEQ multiplex PCR. Clone size and the V and J calls come from that table; the DNA yielded D and trimming. The sample records 70,000 to 75,000 clones, roughly 88% being singletons. This sequence joins TRBV4-2 and TRBJ2-3, with a weak D call TRBD1 (6 bases). Input material: peripheral blood. The clonotype was recovered from a human donor in a cohort sampled during active COVID-19. CDR3 protein: CASSPFTKGDADTQYF. The CDR3 nucleotides read TGTGCCAGCAGCCCATTTACCAAGGGGGACGCGGATACGCAGTATTTT.